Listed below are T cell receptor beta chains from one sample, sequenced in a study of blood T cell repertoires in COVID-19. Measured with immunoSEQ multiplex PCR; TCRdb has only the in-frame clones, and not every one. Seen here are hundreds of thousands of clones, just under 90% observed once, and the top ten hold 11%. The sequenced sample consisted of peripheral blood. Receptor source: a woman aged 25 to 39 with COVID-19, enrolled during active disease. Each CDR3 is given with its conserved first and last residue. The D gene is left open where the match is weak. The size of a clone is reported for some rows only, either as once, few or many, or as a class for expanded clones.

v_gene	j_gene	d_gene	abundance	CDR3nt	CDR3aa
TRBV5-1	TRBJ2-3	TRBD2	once	TGCGCCAGCCTGCGCGGGGGGAGCACAGATACGCAGTATTTT	CASLRGGSTDTQYF
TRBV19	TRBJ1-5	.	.	TGTGCCAGTAGTATAGGTCCGCTCAGTCAGCCCCAGCATTTT	CASSIGPLSQPQHF
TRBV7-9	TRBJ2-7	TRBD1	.	TGTGCCAGCATTCCTCGGGACAGGGTTGCCTACGAGCAGTACTTC	CASIPRDRVAYEQYF
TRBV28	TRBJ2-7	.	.	TGTGCCAGCACTTCCCCTTTTCCGTCCTACGAGCAGTACTTC	CASTSPFPSYEQYF
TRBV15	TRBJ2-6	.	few	TGTGCCACCAGCAGAGAAACAGGCTCTGGGGCCAACGTCCTGACTTTC	CATSRETGSGANVLTF
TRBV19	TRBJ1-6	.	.	TGTGCCAGTAGTACCGACATGAACTCACCCCTCCACTTT	CASSTDMNSPLHF
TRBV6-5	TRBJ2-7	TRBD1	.	TGTGCCAGCAGTCGCCGGACAGGGAAAGCCTACGAGCAGTACTTC	CASSRRTGKAYEQYF
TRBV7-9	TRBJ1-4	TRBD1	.	TGTGCCAGCAGCGACGGGACAGGAGGGGAAAAACTGTTTTTT	CASSDGTGGEKLFF
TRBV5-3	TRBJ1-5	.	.	TGTGCCAGAAGCCGGATCTCGGGGGACCAAGGTCAGCCCCAGCATTTT	CARSRISGDQGQPQHF
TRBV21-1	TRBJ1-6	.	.	TGTGCCAGCAGCACGTACAGTCCGGGGATATCTTCACCCCTCCACTTT	CASSTYSPGISSPLHF
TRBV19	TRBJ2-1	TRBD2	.	TGTGCCAGCCAGCTGGGCGGGGGACGGGGAAATGAGCAGTTCTTC	CASQLGGGRGNEQFF
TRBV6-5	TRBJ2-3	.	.	TGTGCCAGCAGCCGGGGAGATACGCAGTATTTT	CASSRGDTQYF
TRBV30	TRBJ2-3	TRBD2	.	TGTGCCTGGAGCTACGGAACGGGGGGGCGTACAGATACGCAGTATTTT	CAWSYGTGGRTDTQYF
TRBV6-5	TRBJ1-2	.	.	TGTGCCAGCAGTTACAACAGCAACTTTGGCTACACCTTC	CASSYNSNFGYTF
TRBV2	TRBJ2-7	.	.	TGTGCCAGCAGTGAAGGTTGGACAGCGTACGAGCAGTACTTC	CASSEGWTAYEQYF
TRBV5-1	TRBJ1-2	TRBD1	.	TGCGCCAGCAGGACAGGGGTGGGGTCTGGTGGCTACACCTTC	CASRTGVGSGGYTF
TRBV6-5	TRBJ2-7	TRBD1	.	TGTGCCAGCAGTTCCTTCGATAGGACAGGGCAATACGAGCAGTACTTC	CASSSFDRTGQYEQYF
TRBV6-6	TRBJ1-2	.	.	TGTGCCAGCAGTACCCGAGGGAGCCCGTGGGGCTACACCTTC	CASSTRGSPWGYTF
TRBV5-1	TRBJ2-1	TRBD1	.	TGCGCCAGCAGCTTCGGCAGGGGGCGCCCGAATGAGCAGTTCTTC	CASSFGRGRPNEQFF
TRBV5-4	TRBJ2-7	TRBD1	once	TGTGCCAGCAGCTCAGGGGACAGGGGTTTCTACGAGCAGTACTTC	CASSSGDRGFYEQYF
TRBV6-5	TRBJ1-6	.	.	TGTGCCAGCTACAACAGGGCTAATTCACCCCTCCACTTT	CASYNRANSPLHF
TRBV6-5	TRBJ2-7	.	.	TGTGCCAGCAGGGGCAGGACCTACGAGCAGTACTTC	CASRGRTYEQYF
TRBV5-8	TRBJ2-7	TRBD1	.	TGTGCCAGCAGCCGAGGACAGGGCCCCTACGAGCAGTACTTC	CASSRGQGPYEQYF
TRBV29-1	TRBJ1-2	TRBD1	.	TGCAGCGTGGGGACAGGGGTCTATGGCTACACCTTC	CSVGTGVYGYTF
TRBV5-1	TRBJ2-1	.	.	TGCGCCAGCAGCTTGGAGGGAGGCAATGAGCAGTTCTTC	CASSLEGGNEQFF
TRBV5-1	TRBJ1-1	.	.	TGCGCCAGCAGCTTGGAGACAGCAATGAACACTGAAGCTTTCTTT	CASSLETAMNTEAFF
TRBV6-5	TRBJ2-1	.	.	TGTGCCAGCAGTTATCTTTCGGGGAGTGAGCAGTTCTTC	CASSYLSGSEQFF
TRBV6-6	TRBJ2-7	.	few	TGTGCCAGCAGTTTTAGGGGGTCTCCCGGCTACGAGCAGTACTTC	CASSFRGSPGYEQYF
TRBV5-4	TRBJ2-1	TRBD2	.	TGTGCCAGCAGCCTACCCGTAGCGGGGGGGGCGTACAATGAGCAGTTCTTC	CASSLPVAGGAYNEQFF
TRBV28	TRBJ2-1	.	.	TGTGCCAGCAGACCCGGGGTAGCATACAATGAGCAGTTCTTC	CASRPGVAYNEQFF
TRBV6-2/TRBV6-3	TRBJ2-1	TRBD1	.	TGTGCCAGCAGTTACTCGCCTGGGACAGGTCTCAATGAGCAGTTCTTC	CASSYSPGTGLNEQFF
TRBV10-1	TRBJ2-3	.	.	TGCGCCAGCAGTGATGGACAGTTAACTAGCACAGATACGCAGTATTTT	CASSDGQLTSTDTQYF
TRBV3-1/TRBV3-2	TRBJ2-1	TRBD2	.	TGTGCCAGCAGCACGCAGCGGGGGGGCTACAATGAGCAGTTCTTC	CASSTQRGGYNEQFF
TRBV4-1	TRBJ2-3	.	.	TGCGCCAGCAGTGGAGCGGCAGATACGCAGTATTTT	CASSGAADTQYF
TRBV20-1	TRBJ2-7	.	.	TGCAGTGCTAGTGGGGACAACTTCTACCGAGGCTACGAGCAGTACTTC	CSASGDNFYRGYEQYF
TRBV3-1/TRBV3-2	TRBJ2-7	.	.	TGTGCCAGCAGCCAAGAGGGTACGGGGTACGAGCAGTACTTC	CASSQEGTGYEQYF
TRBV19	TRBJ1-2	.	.	TGTGCCAGTAGTATAAACAGGGTCGATGGCTACACCTTC	CASSINRVDGYTF
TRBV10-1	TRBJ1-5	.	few	TGCGCCAGCAACCGCTGCGGGAGGGAAGAGGCCAATCAGCCCCAGCATTTT	CASNRCGREEANQPQHF
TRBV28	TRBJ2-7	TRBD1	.	TGTGCCAACGGGACAGGACCTTTC	CANGTGPF
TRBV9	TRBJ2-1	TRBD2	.	TGTGCCAGCAGCGTAGCATGGCGGGGGGCTTACAATGAGCAGTTCTTC	CASSVAWRGAYNEQFF
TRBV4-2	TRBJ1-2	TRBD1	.	TGTGCCAGCAGCCAACAGGGGGCGTGGAGCTACACCTTC	CASSQQGAWSYTF
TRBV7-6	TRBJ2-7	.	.	TGTGCCAGCAGCTTAACCTCCCCCCCGTTGGGAGAGGTCTACGAGCAGTACTTC	CASSLTSPPLGEVYEQYF
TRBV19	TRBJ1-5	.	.	TGTGCCAGTAGCCAGGGCCGCAATCAGCCCCAGCATTTT	CASSQGRNQPQHF
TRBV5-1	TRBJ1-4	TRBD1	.	TGCGCCAGCAGCTTGGGGGACAGGGGGCCTGAAAAACTGTTTTTT	CASSLGDRGPEKLFF
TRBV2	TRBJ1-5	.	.	TGTGCCAGCAGTCGAGGTTTTCAGCCCCAGCATTTT	CASSRGFQPQHF
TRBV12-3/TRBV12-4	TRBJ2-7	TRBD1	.	TGTGCCAGCAGTCGGGACAGCCGATACGAGCAGTACTTC	CASSRDSRYEQYF
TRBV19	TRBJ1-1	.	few	TGTGCCAGTAGAGGGTGGGACTCGGAGGACACTGAAGCTTTCTTT	CASRGWDSEDTEAFF
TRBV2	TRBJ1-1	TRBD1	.	TGTGCCTCCCAATCACAGGGGGTTCGAACTGAAGCTTTCTTT	CASQSQGVRTEAFF
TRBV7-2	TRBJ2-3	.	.	TGTGCCAGCAGCTTAGTCCCCGCGGCTGGCACAGATACGCAGTATTTT	CASSLVPAAGTDTQYF
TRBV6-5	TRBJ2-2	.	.	TGTGCCAGCAGTTATTTGCTGGGCCGTAGGACCGGGGAGCTGTTTTTT	CASSYLLGRRTGELFF
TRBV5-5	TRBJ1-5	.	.	TGTGCCAGCAGCTTTGGGGCAGGGCTAGAAGAGCCCCAGCATTTT	CASSFGAGLEEPQHF
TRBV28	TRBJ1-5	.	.	TGTGCCAGCAACGGGGGTAGCAATCAGCCCCAGCATTTT	CASNGGSNQPQHF